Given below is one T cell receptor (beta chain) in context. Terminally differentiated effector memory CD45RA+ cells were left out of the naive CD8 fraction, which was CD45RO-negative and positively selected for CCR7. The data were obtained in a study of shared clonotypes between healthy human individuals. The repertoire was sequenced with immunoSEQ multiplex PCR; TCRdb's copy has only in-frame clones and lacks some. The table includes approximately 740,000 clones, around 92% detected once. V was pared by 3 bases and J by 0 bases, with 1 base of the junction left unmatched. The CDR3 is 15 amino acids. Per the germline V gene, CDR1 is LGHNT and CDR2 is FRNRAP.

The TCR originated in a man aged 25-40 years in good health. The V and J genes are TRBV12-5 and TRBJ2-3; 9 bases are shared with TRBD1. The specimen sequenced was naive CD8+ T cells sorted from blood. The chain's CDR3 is CASGLGTGSTDTQYF. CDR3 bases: TGTGCTAGTGGTTTAGGGACAGGGAGCACAGATACGCAGTATTTT.